This entry concerns a single T cell receptor beta chain. Its antigen has not been determined. There are no base qualities to consult, and no much larger clone falls within one base. Thymus tissue was collected as surgical resects that were removed during corrective cardiac surgery. Immunologically healthy infants undergoing open corrective cardiac surgery for congenital heart defects in Finland were used as donors. Thymocytes were freed from the tissue by mechanical means and kept at -70 degrees C as pellets of roughly 9.5-31 million cells. A QIAsymphony instrument was used to extract genomic DNA from the frozen cell pellets. This sample stems from a study of human thymus T cells (dated by TCRdb to about 2020). For context, the study as a whole: TCR alpha and beta repertoires from roughly 8 infant thymus samples and a few related peripheral blood samples were characterized in the study. Donor ages ranging from roughly 6 to 244 days were recorded, and roughly six male and a couple of female infants were included in the cohort. General study outcomes and caveats: According to the related research, thymic TCR repertoires were highly overlapping among unrelated individuals. On average, about 800,000 unique TCRB clonotypes were obtained from thymus samples, compared with approximately 82,000 from blood samples. Both the thymic and the peripheral blood repertoires appeared to show biased V and J gene segment usage.

A distance of 11 bases separates the germline ends of V and J, which lose 3 bases and 0 bases respectively. CDR1 and CDR2 are read off the germline V gene as SGHTA and FQGNSA. From the cysteine up to the phenylalanine, the CDR3 has a length of 16 residues. The retained sequence is limited to the CDR3, 48 bases, with the frame set at the first base. The immunoSEQ multiplex PCR assay was used to amplify the TCRB and TCRAD loci from a standardized quantity of quality-controlled genomic DNA. The V(D)J region was spanned by amplicons of a length sufficient to cover the CDR3 and to identify V and J genes. Amplicon sequencing was performed on an Illumina platform through the commercial immunoSEQ service. Per the original workflow: Corrections for primer bias and sequencing errors followed previously described methods, while TCRAD and TCRB definitions were based on the IMGT database. immunoSEQ Analyzer 3.0 and VDJTools were used for repertoire analysis, which covered basic statistics, V/J segment usage, diversity estimates, rarefaction and pairwise overlap. Diversity was estimated with Chao1, ChaoE, Efron-Thisted, Shannon and inverse Simpson indices, and also on datasets down-sampled to the smallest sample. Repertoire overlap used strict matching of CDR3 nucleotide sequence, V gene and J gene, with Jaccard-based multidimensional scaling clustering. Not all clones reach the TCRdb copy of this immuneACCESS table, which keeps in-frame sequences only. Checked studies attribute under half of the gap to unresolved V genes and leave the rest unexplained. D and trimming come from the DNA, and the V and J calls and clone size come from that table. This sample is represented by fewer than 85,000 clones; 85% to 95% of them were singletons. The ten largest make up 0.03% to 0.035% of the sample.

This sequence uses TRBV7-2 and TRBJ2-2; no D gene is confidently identified. The clonotype comes from a girl less than two years old with a congenital heart defect but otherwise immunologically healthy. Material: thymus tissue. The CDR3 protein sequence reads: CASSFEVLANTGELFF. The sequenced DNA: TGTGCCAGCAGCTTCGAGGTTCTGGCGAACACCGGGGAGCTGTTTTTT.